Below are 10 T cell receptor beta chains sequenced from a single sample in a study of response to subunit inactivated influenza vaccine. TCRdb independently ran MiXCR on the RT-PCR reads; one entry per CDR3 protein. The table has approximately 570,000 distinct CDR3 sequences, 7.6% seen once. Sequencing used PBMCs from blood, obtained roughly 24 months after vaccination. All receptors derive from a man between 50 and 70 years old who received an inactivated influenza vaccine.

The table lists this clonotype with many counts. The chain couples TRBV28 to TRBJ2-1; tentative D call: TRBD1 (6 bases). Germline V CDR1 and CDR2: MDHEN, SYDVKM. This CDR3 spans 15 amino acids. V was trimmed by 5 bases and J by 4 bases, leaving 15 bases between them. CDR3 nucleotides: TGTGCCAGCAGTCCTCAGGGGACATATTACAATGAGCAGTTCTTC. This sequence encodes CASSPQGTYYNEQFF.

This clonotype was counted many times. The chain links TRBV5-1 to TRBJ1-1, with TRBD1 matching over 9 bases. Trimming removed 4 bases from V and 1 base from J; junction bases left unmatched: 5. In germline, CDR1 is SGHRS, CDR2 YFSETQ. This CDR3 contains 15 residues. Here the CDR3 reads CASSAGQGPNTEAFF. As DNA, the CDR3 is TGCGCCAGCAGCGCGGGACAGGGTCCGAACACTGAAGCTTTCTTT.

The chain carries TRBV2 and TRBJ1-4, with 9 bases identical to TRBD1. The CDR3 covers 15 residues. The germline CDR1 and CDR2 sequences are SNHLY and FYNNEI. With 5 bases clipped from V and 6 bases from J, the junction kept 7 bases outside the gene matches. The CDR3 is CASSRGTGRDEKLFF. CDR3 sequence (DNA): TGTGCCAGCAGTAGGGGGACAGGGAGAGATGAAAAACTGTTTTTT. Complete variable domain (other parts from reference TRBV2 and TRBJ1-4): EPEVTQTPSHQVTQMGQEVILRCVPISNHLYFYWYRQILGQKVEFLVSFYNNEISEKSEIFDDQFSVERPDGSNFTLKIRSTKLEDSAMYFCASSRGTGRDEKLFFGSGTQLSVL.

The CDR3 DNA follows: TGTGCCATCAGTGACGCCCTAACAGAGCGGGGTGGCTACACCTTC. It translates to CAISDALTERGGYTF. The chain recombines TRBV10-3 with TRBJ1-2; the D is unclear. The germline CDR1 and CDR2 sequences are ENHRY and SYGVKD. This CDR3 is built from 15 residues. V was shortened by 3 bases and J by 7 bases, with 18 bases between the two germline ends.

This clonotype was observed many times. The rearrangement links TRBV28 to TRBJ2-2; 7 positions match TRBD2. This CDR3 is 18 amino acids long. The germline CDR1 and CDR2 sequences are MDHEN and SYDVKM. The junction had 13 bases not matched to a gene; V was cut back by 1 base and J by 5 bases. The chain's CDR3 is CASSLSKLGLVWTGELFF. In DNA form, the CDR3 reads TGTGCCAGCAGTTTATCGAAGTTAGGACTAGTTTGGACCGGGGAGCTGTTTTTT. Combining the CDR3 with reference TRBV28 and TRBJ2-2 gives the whole variable domain DVKVTQSSRYLVKRTGEKVFLECVQDMDHENMFWYRQDPGLGLRLIYFSYDVKMKEKGDIPEGYSVSREKKERFSLILESASTNQTSMYLCASSLSKLGLVWTGELFFGEGSRLTVL.

The genes are TRBV28 and TRBJ1-1, with unresolved D. Deletions cut 6 bases from V and 1 base from J, with 18 bases between. From germline, CDR1 is MDHEN and CDR2 SYDVKM. CDR3 length: 16 amino acids. The CDR3 DNA sequence: TGTGCCAGCAGCCTGATTCACCTCACCGGGAACACTGAAGCTTTCTTT. As protein: CASSLIHLTGNTEAFF.

This clonotype was counted between two and nine times. The rearrangement links TRBV21-1 to TRBJ1-5; the D call TRBD1 from the table was never checked on the DNA. TRBV21-1 is given as a pseudogene. This CDR3 region has 16 residues. CDR3 amino acids: CASSKLGQYSNQPQHF. CDR3 in DNA: TGTGCCAGCAGCAAATTGGGGCAGTATAGCAATCAGCCCCAGCATTTT.

This clonotype was observed a handful of times. The chain joins TRBV30 to TRBJ1-1, with D perhaps matching TRBD1 (5 bases). V lost 0 bases and J 1 base, leaving 9 bases between the germline ends. Germline V gene data show CDR1 as GTSNPN and CDR2 as SVGIG (reference sequence). This CDR3 contains 14 residues. CDR3 loop: CAWSVLGENTEAFF. In DNA form, the CDR3 reads TGTGCCTGGAGTGTACTGGGGGAGAACACTGAAGCTTTCTTT. Variable domain in full (rest from reference TRBV30 and TRBJ1-1): SQTIHQWPATLVQPVGSPLSLECTVEGTSNPNLYWYRQAAGRGLQLLFYSVGIGQISSEVPQNLSASRPQDRQFILSSKKLLLSDSGFYLCAWSVLGENTEAFFGQGTRLTVV.

At least ten counts were recorded for this clonotype. V gene TRBV7-2 combines with J gene TRBJ2-1; 8 nucleotides match TRBD2. Unmatched junction bases numbered 12, after V lost 9 bases and J lost 11 bases. The CDR3 contains 13 residues. Germline V gene data show CDR1 as SGHTA and CDR2 as FQGNSA. The CDR3 DNA is TGTGCCAGTGCCACGGGTACTAGCGGAAAGCAGTTCTTC. Amino acids: CASATGTSGKQFF.

This clonotype was recorded a few times. The chain is built from TRBV4-2 and TRBJ2-3; D may correspond to TRBD1 or TRBD2 (5 bases each). V was shortened by 0 bases and J by 4 bases, with 11 bases between the two germline ends. The germline V gene has CDR1 LGHNA and CDR2 YNFKEQ. CDR3 length: 15 residues. The CDR3 protein is CASSQDGASADTQYF. CDR3 DNA: TGTGCCAGCAGCCAAGACGGGGCGTCGGCAGATACGCAGTATTTT.